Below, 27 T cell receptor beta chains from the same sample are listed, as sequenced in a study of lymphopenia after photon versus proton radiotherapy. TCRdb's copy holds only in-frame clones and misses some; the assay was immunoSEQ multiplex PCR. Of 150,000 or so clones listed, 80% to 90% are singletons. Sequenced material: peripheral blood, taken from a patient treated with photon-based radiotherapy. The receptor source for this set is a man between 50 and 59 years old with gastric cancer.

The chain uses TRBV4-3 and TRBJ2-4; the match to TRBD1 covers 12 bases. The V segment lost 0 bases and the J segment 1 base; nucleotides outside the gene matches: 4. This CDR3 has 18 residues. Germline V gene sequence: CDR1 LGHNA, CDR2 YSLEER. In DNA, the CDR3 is TGCGCCAGCAGCCAAGATTGGGGACAGGGGGCGGCCAAAAACATTCAGTACTTC. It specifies CASSQDWGQGAAKNIQYF.

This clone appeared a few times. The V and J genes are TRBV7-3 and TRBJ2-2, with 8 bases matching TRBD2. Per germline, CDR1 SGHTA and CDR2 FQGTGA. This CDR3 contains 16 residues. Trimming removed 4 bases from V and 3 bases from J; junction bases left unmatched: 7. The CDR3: CASSSEAGLDTGELFF. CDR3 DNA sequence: TGTGCCAGCAGCTCAGAAGCGGGACTAGACACCGGGGAGCTGTTTTTT. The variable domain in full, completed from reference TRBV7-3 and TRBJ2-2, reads GAGVSQTPSNKVTEKGKYVELRCDPISGHTALYWYRQSLGQGPEFLIYFQGTGAADDSGLPNDRFFAVRPEGSVSTLKIQRTERGDSAVYLCASSSEAGLDTGELFFGEGSRLTVL.

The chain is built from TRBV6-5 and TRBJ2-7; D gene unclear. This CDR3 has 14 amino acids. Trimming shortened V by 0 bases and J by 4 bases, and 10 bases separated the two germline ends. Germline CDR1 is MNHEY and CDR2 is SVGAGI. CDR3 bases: TGTGCCAGCAGTTACTCCACCGGGCAATACGAGCAGTACTTC. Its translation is CASSYSTGQYEQYF.

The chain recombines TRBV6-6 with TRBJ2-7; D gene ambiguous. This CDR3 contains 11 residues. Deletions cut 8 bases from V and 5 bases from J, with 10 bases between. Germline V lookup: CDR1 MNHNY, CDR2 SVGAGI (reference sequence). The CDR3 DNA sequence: TGTGCCAGCTGCTCCCTAAACGAGCAGTACTTC. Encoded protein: CASCSLNEQYF.

CDR3: CASSPSGDRGLREQYF. DNA for the CDR3: TGTGCCAGCAGCCCGAGTGGGGACAGGGGGCTGAGAGAGCAGTACTTC. This chain links TRBV7-2 with TRBJ2-7, with 12 bases fitting TRBD1. CDR1 and CDR2 from the germline V gene are SGHTA and FQGNSA. The CDR3 is 16 amino acids. V lost 5 bases to trimming and J lost 7 bases; unmatched junction nucleotides: 12. The full variable domain, with the rest looked up from reference TRBV7-2 and TRBJ2-7, is GAGVSQSPSNKVTEKGKDVELRCDPISGHTALYWYRQSLGQGLEFLIYFQGNSAPDKSGLPSDRFSAERTGGSVSTLTIQRTQQEDSAVYLCASSPSGDRGLREQYFGPGTRLTVT.

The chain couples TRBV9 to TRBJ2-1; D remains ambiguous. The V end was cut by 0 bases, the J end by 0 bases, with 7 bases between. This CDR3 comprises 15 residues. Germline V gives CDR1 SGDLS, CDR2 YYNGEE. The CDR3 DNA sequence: TGTGCCAGCAGCGTAGCTCCGAGCTCCTACAATGAGCAGTTCTTC. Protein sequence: CASSVAPSSYNEQFF.

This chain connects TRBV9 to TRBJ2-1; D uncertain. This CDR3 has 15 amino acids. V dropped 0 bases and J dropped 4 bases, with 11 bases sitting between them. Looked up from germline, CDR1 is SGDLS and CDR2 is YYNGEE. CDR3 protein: CASSVVSLEYNEQFF. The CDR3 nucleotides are TGTGCCAGCAGCGTAGTCTCTTTGGAATACAATGAGCAGTTCTTC.

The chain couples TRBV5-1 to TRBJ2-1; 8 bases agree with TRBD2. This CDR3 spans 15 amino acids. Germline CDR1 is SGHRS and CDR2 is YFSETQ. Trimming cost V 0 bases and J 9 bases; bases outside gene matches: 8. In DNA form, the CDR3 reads TGCGCCAGCAGCTTGGACGGGACTAGTGTTCTTGAGCAGTTCTTC. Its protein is CASSLDGTSVLEQFF.

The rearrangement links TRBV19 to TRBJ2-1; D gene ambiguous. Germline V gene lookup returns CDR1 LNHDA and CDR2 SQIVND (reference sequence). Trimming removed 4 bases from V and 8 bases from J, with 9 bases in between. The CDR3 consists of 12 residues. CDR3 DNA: TGTGCCAGTAGTAGGATCGGTTATGAGCAGTTCTTC. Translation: CASSRIGYEQFF.

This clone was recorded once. The CDR3 reads CASSPLGTGNLRDGYTF. The CDR3 DNA reads as TGTGCCAGCTCACCACTGGGGACAGGGAATCTTAGGGATGGCTACACCTTC. The genes are TRBV18 and TRBJ1-2; 9 bases are shared with TRBD1. This CDR3 comprises 17 residues. The germline gives CDR1 KGHSH, CDR2 LQKENI. The ends lost 1 base at V and 6 bases at J; junction bases unmatched: 12.

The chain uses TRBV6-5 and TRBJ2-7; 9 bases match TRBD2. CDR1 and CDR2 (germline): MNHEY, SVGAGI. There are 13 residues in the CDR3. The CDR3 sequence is CASSSGKGGEQYF. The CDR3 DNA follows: TGTGCTTCGTCTAGCGGGAAGGGGGGCGAGCAGTACTTC.

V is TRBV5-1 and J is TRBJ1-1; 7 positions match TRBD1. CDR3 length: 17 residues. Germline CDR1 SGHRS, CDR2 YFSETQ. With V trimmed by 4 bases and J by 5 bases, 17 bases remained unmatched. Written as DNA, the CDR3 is TGCGCCAGCAGCCCTACACCCCGCGGGGAGGGGGCGACTGAAGCTTTCTTT. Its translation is CASSPTPRGEGATEAFF.

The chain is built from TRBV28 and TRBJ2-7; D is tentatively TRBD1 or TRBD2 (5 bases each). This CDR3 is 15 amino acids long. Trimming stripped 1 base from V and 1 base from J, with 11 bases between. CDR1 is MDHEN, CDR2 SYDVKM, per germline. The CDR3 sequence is CASSLSGAGSYEQYF. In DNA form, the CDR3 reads TGTGCCAGCAGTTTATCCGGGGCAGGGTCCTACGAGCAGTACTTC.

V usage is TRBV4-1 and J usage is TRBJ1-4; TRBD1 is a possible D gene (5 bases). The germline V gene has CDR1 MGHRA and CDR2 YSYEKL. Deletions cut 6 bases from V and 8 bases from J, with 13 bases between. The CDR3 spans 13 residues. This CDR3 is CASSVQGGEKLFF. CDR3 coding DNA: TGCGCCAGCAGTGTCCAGGGAGGCGAAAAACTGTTTTTT.

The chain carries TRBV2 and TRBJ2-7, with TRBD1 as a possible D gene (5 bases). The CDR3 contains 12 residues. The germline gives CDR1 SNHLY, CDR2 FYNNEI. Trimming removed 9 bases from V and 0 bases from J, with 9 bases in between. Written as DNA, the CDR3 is TGTGCCAGTAGACAGTCCTCCTACGAGCAGTACTTC. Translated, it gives CASRQSSYEQYF.

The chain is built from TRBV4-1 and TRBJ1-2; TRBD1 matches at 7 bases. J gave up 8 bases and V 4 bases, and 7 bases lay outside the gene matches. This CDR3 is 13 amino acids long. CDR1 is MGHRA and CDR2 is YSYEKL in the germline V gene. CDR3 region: CASSLRTGDGYTF. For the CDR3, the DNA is TGCGCCAGCAGCCTTCGGACAGGTGACGGCTACACCTTC.

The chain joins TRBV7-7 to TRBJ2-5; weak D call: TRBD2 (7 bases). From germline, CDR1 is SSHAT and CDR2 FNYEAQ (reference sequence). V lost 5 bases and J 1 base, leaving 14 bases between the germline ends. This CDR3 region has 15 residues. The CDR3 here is CASSQGGGGQETQYF. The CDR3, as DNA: TGTGCCAGCAGCCAAGGGGGGGGTGGCCAAGAGACCCAGTACTTC.

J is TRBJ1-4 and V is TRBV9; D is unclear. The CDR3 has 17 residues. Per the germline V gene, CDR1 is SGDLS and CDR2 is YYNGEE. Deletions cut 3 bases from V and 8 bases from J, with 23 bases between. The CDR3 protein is CASSEGMGAGPAEKLFF. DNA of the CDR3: TGTGCCAGCAGCGAAGGGATGGGAGCAGGACCCGCGGAAAAACTGTTTTTT. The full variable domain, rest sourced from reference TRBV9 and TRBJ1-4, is DSGVTQTPKHLITATGQRVTLRCSPRSGDLSVYWYQQSLDQGLQFLIQYYNGEERAKGNILERFSAQQFPDLHSELNLSSLELGDSALYFCASSEGMGAGPAEKLFFGSGTQLSVL.

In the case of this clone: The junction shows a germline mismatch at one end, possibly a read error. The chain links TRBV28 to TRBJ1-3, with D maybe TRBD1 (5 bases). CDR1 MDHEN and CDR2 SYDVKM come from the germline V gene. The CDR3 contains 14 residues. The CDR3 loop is CVSSLFGGGNTIYF. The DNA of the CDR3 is TGTGTCAGCAGTTTATTTGGGGGAGGAAACACCATATATTTT.

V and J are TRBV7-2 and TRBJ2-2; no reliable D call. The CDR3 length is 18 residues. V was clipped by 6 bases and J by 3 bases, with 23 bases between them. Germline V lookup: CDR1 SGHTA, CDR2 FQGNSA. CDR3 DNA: TGTGCCAGCAGTGACACCCCGCTGGCGGCTGCGTACACCGGGGAGCTGTTTTTT. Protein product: CASSDTPLAAAYTGELFF. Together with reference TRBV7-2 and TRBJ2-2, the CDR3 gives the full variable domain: GAGVSQSPSNKVTEKGKDVELRCDPISGHTALYWYRQSLGQGLEFLIYFQGNSAPDKSGLPSDRFSAERTGGSVSTLTIQRTQQEDSAVYLCASSDTPLAAAYTGELFFGEGSRLTVL.

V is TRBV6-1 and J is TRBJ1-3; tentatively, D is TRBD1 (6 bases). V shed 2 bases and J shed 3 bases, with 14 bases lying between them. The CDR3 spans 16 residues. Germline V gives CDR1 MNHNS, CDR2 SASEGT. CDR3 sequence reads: CASSEHWGGFGNTIYF. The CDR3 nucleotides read TGTGCCAGCAGTGAACACTGGGGGGGCTTTGGAAACACCATATATTTT.

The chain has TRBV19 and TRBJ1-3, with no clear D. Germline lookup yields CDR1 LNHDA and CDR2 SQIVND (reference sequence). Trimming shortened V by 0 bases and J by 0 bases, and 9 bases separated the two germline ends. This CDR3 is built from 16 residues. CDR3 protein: CASSIEGGFSGNTIYF. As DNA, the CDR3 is TGTGCCAGTAGTATAGAAGGAGGCTTCTCTGGAAACACCATATATTTT. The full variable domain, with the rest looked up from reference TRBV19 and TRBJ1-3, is DGGITQSPKYLFRKEGQNVTLSCEQNLNHDAMYWYRQDPGQGLRLIYYSQIVNDFQKGDIAEGYSVSREKKESFPLTVTSAQKNPTAFYLCASSIEGGFSGNTIYFGEGSWLTVV.

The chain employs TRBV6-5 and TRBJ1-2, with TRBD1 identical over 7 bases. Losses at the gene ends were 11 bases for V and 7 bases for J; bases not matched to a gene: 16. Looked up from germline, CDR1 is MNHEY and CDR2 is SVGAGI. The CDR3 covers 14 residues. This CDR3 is CASKSGQSIGGYTF. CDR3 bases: TGTGCCTCAAAATCGGGACAGTCGATTGGTGGCTACACCTTC.

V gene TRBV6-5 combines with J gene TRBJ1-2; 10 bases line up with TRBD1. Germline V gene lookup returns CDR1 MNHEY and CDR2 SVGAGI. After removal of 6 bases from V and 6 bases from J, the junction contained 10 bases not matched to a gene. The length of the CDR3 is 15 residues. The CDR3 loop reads CASSWGTGEKDGYTF. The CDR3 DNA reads TGTGCCAGCAGCTGGGGGACAGGGGAAAAGGATGGCTACACCTTC.

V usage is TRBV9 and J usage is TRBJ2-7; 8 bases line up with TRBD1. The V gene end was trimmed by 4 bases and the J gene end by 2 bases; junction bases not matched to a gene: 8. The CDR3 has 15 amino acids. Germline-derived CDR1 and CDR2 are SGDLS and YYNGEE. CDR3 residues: CASSLRTGPPYEQYF. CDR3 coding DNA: TGTGCCAGCAGCCTACGGACAGGGCCACCCTACGAGCAGTACTTC.

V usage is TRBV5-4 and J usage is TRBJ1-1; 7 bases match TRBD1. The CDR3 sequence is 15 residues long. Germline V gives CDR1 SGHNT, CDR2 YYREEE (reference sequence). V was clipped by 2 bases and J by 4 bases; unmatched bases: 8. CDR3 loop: CASSFDRVQGTEAFF. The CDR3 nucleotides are TGTGCCAGCAGCTTTGACAGGGTACAAGGCACTGAAGCTTTCTTT.

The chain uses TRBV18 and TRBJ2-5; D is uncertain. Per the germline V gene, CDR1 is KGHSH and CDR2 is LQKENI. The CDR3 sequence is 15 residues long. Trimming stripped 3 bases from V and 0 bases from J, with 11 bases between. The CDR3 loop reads CASSPRQEYQETQYF. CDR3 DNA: TGTGCCAGCTCACCGCGTCAGGAGTACCAAGAGACCCAGTACTTC.